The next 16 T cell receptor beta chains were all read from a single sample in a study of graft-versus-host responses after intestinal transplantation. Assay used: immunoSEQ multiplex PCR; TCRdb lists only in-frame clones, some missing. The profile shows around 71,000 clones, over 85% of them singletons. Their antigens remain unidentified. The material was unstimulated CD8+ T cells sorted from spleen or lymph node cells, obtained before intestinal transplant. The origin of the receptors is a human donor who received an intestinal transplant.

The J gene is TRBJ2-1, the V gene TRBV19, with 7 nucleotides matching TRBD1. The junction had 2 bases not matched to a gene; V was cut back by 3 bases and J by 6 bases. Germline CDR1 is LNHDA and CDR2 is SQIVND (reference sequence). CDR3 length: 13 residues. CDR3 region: CASSIRGPNEQFF. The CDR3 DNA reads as TGTGCCAGTAGTATTAGGGGGCCCAATGAGCAGTTCTTC.

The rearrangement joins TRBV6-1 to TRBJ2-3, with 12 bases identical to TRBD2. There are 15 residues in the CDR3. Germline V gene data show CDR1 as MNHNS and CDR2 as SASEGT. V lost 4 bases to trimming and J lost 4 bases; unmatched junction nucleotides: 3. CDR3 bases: TGTGCCAGCAGTGGACTAGCGGGAGTAGCAGATACGCAGTATTTT. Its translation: CASSGLAGVADTQYF.

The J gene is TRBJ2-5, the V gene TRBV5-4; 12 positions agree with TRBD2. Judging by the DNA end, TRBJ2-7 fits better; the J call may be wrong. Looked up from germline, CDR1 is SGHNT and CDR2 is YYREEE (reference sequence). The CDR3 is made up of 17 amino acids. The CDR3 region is CASSLGTSGISSYEQYF. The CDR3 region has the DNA TGTGCCAGCAGCTTGGGGACTAGCGGGATAAGCTCCTACGAGCAGTACTTC.

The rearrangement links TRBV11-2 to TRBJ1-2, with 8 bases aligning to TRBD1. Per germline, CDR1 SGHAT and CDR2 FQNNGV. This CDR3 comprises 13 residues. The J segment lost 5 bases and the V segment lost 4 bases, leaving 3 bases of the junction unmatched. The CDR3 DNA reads TGTGCCAGCAGCTGGGACAGGAATTATGGCTACACCTTC. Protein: CASSWDRNYGYTF.

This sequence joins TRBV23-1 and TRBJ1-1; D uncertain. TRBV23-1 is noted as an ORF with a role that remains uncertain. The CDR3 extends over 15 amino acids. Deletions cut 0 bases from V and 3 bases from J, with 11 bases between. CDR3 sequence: CASSQSAGEHTEAFF. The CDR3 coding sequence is TGCGCCAGCAGTCAATCGGCAGGCGAACACACTGAAGCTTTCTTT.

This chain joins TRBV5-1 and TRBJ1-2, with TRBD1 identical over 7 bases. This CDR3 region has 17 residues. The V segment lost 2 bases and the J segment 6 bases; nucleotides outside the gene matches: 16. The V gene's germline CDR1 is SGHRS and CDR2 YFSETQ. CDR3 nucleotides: TGCGCCAGCAGCTTCCCGGGACAGCTGGATGGGGAGGATGGCTACACCTTC. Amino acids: CASSFPGQLDGEDGYTF.

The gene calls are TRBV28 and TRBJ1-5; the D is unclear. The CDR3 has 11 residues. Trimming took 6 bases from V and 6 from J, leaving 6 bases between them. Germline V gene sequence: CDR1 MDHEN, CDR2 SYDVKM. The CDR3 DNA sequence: TGTGCCAGCAGCCAGTCTCAGCCCCAGCATTTT. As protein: CASSQSQPQHF.

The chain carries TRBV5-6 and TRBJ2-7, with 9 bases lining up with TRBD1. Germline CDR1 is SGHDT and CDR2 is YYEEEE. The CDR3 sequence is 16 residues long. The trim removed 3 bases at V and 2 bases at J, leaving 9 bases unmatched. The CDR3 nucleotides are TGTGCCAGCAGCTCCCTTGGGACAGGGAACGCCTACGAGCAGTACTTC. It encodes CASSSLGTGNAYEQYF.

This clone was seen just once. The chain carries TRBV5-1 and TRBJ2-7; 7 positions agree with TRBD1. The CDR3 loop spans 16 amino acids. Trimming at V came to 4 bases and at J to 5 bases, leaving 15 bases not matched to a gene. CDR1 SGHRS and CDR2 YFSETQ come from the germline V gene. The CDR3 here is CASSDPYGTEDNEQYF. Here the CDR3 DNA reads TGCGCCAGCAGCGACCCATACGGGACAGAGGACAACGAGCAGTACTTC. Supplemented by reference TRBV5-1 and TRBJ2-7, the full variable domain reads KAGVTQTPRYLIKTRGQQVTLSCSPISGHRSVSWYQQTPGQGLQFLFEYFSETQRNKGNFPGRFSGRQFSNSRSEMNVSTLELGDSALYLCASSDPYGTEDNEQYFGPGTRLTVT.

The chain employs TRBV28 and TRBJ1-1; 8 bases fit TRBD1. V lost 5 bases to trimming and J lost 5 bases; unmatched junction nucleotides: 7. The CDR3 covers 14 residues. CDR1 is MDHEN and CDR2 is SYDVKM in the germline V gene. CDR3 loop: CASSQDRVLTEAFF. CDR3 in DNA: TGTGCCAGCAGTCAGGACAGGGTTCTAACTGAAGCTTTCTTT.

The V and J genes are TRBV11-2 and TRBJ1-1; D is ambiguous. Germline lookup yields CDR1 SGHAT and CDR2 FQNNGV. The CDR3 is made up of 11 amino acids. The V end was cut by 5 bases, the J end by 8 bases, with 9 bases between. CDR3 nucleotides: TGTGCCAGCAGCGTAGGAGCAGAAGCTTTCTTT. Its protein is CASSVGAEAFF.

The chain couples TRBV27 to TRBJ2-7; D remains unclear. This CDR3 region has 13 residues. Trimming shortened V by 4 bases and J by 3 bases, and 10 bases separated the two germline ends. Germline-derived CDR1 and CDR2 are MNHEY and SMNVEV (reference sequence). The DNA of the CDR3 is TGTGCCAGCAGTTCCCGGGCCCACTACGAGCAGTACTTC. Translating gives CASSSRAHYEQYF.

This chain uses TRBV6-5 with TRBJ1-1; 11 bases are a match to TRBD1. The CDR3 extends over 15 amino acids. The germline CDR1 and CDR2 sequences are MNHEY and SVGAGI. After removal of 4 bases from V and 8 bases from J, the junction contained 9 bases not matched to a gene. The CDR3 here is CASSSGQGAVREAFF. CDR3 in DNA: TGTGCCAGCAGTTCTGGACAGGGGGCGGTTCGCGAAGCTTTCTTT.

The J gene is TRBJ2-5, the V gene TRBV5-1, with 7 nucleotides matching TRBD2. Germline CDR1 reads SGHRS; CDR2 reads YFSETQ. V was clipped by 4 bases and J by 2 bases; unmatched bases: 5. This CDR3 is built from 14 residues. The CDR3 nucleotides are TGCGCCAGCAGCCGGGAGGCTCCTCAAGAGACCCAGTACTTC. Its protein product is CASSREAPQETQYF.

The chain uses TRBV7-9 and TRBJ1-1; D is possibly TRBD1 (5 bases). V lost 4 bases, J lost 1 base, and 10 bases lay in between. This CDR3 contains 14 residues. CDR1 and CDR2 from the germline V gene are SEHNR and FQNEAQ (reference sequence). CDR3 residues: CASSSGTPNTEAFF. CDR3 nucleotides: TGTGCCAGCAGCTCCGGGACGCCGAACACTGAAGCTTTCTTT. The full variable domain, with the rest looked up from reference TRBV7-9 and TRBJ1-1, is DTGVSQNPRHKITKRGQNVTFRCDPISEHNRLYWYRQTLGQGPEFLTYFQNEAQLEKSRLLSDRFSAERPKGSFSTLEIQRTEQGDSAMYLCASSSGTPNTEAFFGQGTRLTVV.

The CDR3 loop reads CASSLVLRGRETQYF. The CDR3 DNA is TGTGCCAGCAGCTTAGTCTTACGCGGCCGAGAGACCCAGTACTTC. J is TRBJ2-5 and V is TRBV7-8; D gene uncertain. Germline lookup yields CDR1 SGHVS and CDR2 FQNEAQ. The CDR3 consists of 15 residues. V was cut by 1 base and J by 4 bases, with 13 bases left in between.